Below, 26 T cell receptor beta chains from the same sample are listed, as sequenced in a study of human T cells and chemical hapten exposure (dated by TCRdb to the early 2020s). In light of the paper, this sample's time point label describes: healthy volunteer bleed at 6 weeks. Total RNA was extracted from unfractionated whole blood that had been collected in Tempus Blood RNA tubes. The library was made by RACE. Sequencing took place on a NextSeq 500. TCRdb took the public reads, trimmed them with fastp at Q25, ran MiXCR for clone calling and kept in-frame beta chains. Every distinct CDR3 protein forms one entry, paired with its most common genes and DNA. In this sample the table shows some 40,000 distinct CDR3 sequences, 3.7% of which occur a single time. The leading ten clones occupy around 5.7% of the sample. Input material: whole blood. These receptors were obtained from a human donor in good health. Some clones in this sample may be carry-over from other donors' samples.

This clonotype was detected ten times or more. This sequence joins TRBV2 and TRBJ1-3, with D perhaps matching TRBD1 (6 bases). V was shortened by 5 bases and J by 1 base, with 9 bases between the two germline ends. The CDR3 covers 14 residues. Germline V gene sequence: CDR1 SNHLY, CDR2 FYNNEI. The CDR3 loop reads CASSRQGSGNTIYF. CDR3 bases: TGTGCCAGCAGTCGGCAGGGGTCTGGAAACACCATATATTTT.

DNA for the CDR3: TGTGCCAGCAGCGTAGGAATAACCTGGGAGGACAATGAGCAGTTCTTC. Translated, it gives CASSVGITWEDNEQFF. This chain joins TRBV9 and TRBJ2-1; D might be TRBD2 (6 bases). V gave up 0 bases and J gave up 5 bases, with 15 bases separating them. The CDR3 loop spans 16 amino acids. Germline V CDR1 and CDR2: SGDLS, YYNGEE.

The V call is TRBV9, the J call TRBJ1-1; D remains ambiguous. This CDR3 is built from 15 residues. The ends were cut back, 3 bases at V and 6 bases at J, with 18 bases in the middle. Germline assignment: CDR1 SGDLS and CDR2 YYNGEE. CDR3 residues: CASSARTVMGSEAFF. CDR3 DNA: TGTGCCAGCAGCGCCCGAACAGTTATGGGCTCTGAAGCTTTCTTT. Full variable domain (outside the CDR3, taken from reference TRBV9 and TRBJ1-1): DSGVTQTPKHLITATGQRVTLRCSPRSGDLSVYWYQQSLDQGLQFLIQYYNGEERAKGNILERFSAQQFPDLHSELNLSSLELGDSALYFCASSARTVMGSEAFFGQGTRLTVV.

A single count supports this clonotype. CDR3 coding DNA: TGCGCCAGCAGCTTGGCCATAACGGGAGCGGCTGAAGCTTTCTTT. This sequence encodes CASSLAITGAAEAFF. The V and J genes are TRBV5-1 and TRBJ1-1, with D unresolved. V was cut by 0 bases and J by 6 bases, with 15 bases left in between. This CDR3 contains 15 residues. In germline, CDR1 is SGHRS, CDR2 YFSETQ.

This clonotype was seen ten or more times. This rearrangement joins TRBV6-1 to TRBJ2-7; possibly TRBD1 for D (5 bases). The germline gives CDR1 MNHNS, CDR2 SASEGT. Trimming removed 7 bases from V and 2 bases from J, with 12 bases in between. The CDR3 is 13 amino acids. In DNA, the CDR3 is TGTGCCAGCAATGACAGCCCAACCTACGAGCAGTACTTC. This translates into CASNDSPTYEQYF.

This clonotype was observed at least ten times. The gene calls are TRBV28 and TRBJ2-6; D is ambiguous. Germline CDR1 and CDR2: MDHEN and SYDVKM. The CDR3 loop spans 15 amino acids. With 5 bases removed from V and 0 bases from J, the gap between germline ends came to 8 bases. The CDR3 DNA follows: TGTGCCAGCAGTACCAGAGGCTCTGGGGCCAACGTCCTGACTTTC. This translates into CASSTRGSGANVLTF.

This clonotype was picked up a small number of times. The rearrangement links TRBV5-8 to TRBJ2-3; no clear D. The CDR3 has 11 residues. Trimming shortened V by 2 bases and J by 5 bases, and 3 bases separated the two germline ends. Per the germline V gene, CDR1 is SGHTS and CDR2 is YDEGEE. The CDR3 spells CASSLIDTQYF. CDR3 coding DNA: TGTGCCAGCAGCTTAATAGATACGCAGTATTTT.

This clonotype has a handful of counts. This rearrangement joins TRBV28 to TRBJ2-7; D unclear. CDR1 MDHEN and CDR2 SYDVKM come from the germline V gene. V was clipped by 4 bases and J by 4 bases, with 11 bases between them. This CDR3 is 13 amino acids long. In DNA, the CDR3 is TGTGCCAGCAGTTCTCGATCCAATTACGAGCAGTACTTC. Amino acids: CASSSRSNYEQYF.

This clonotype was seen ten or more times. J is TRBJ2-3 and V is TRBV9, with D perhaps matching TRBD1 or TRBD2 (5 bases each). Germline V gene sequence: CDR1 SGDLS, CDR2 YYNGEE. This CDR3 is 14 amino acids long. Between the trimmed V and J ends, which lost 3 bases and 2 bases, there was a span of 10 bases. DNA of the CDR3: TGTGCCAGCAGCGCGGGACCCCCCACAGATACGCAGTATTTT. Translating gives CASSAGPPTDTQYF.

A note on this clonotype: A read error is possible here, since a much larger clone lies one base away. The chain carries TRBV29-1 and TRBJ1-2; perhaps TRBD1 as D (5 bases). Germline V gives CDR1 SQVTM, CDR2 ANQGSEA. V dropped 0 bases and J dropped 5 bases, with 10 bases sitting between them. CDR3 length equals 13 residues. Here the CDR3 reads CSVEEGEGYGYTF. DNA of the CDR3: TGCAGCGTTGAAGAGGGCGAGGGGTATGGCTACACCTTC.

This clonotype was found many times. The chain is built from TRBV12-3 or TRBV12-4 and TRBJ2-1; D not certain. CDR3 length: 12 residues. V lost 6 bases and J 7 bases, leaving 10 bases between the germline ends. The CDR3 loop is CASSSTGNEQFF. The CDR3 bases are TGTGCCAGCAGCTCCACTGGGAATGAGCAGTTCTTC.

This clonotype came up many times. J is TRBJ2-1 and V is TRBV7-3; 15 bases fit TRBD2. In germline, CDR1 is SGHTA, CDR2 FQGTGA. Trimming removed 8 bases from V and 1 base from J; junction bases left unmatched: 3. This CDR3 spans 16 amino acids. This chain's CDR3 is CASSGTSGRSYNEQFF. The CDR3 bases are TGTGCCAGCTCCGGGACTAGCGGGAGGTCCTACAATGAGCAGTTCTTC.

This clonotype was detected a few times. The V gene is TRBV28, the J gene TRBJ1-4; D perhaps matches TRBD1 (6 bases). The CDR3 is 15 residues long. Germline assignment: CDR1 MDHEN and CDR2 SYDVKM. V gave up 1 base and J gave up 7 bases, with 13 bases separating them. This CDR3 reads CASSLSAGAFEKLFF. The CDR3 nucleotides read TGTGCCAGCAGTTTATCGGCAGGGGCATTTGAAAAACTGTTTTTT. The full variable domain, with the rest looked up from reference TRBV28 and TRBJ1-4, is DVKVTQSSRYLVKRTGEKVFLECVQDMDHENMFWYRQDPGLGLRLIYFSYDVKMKEKGDIPEGYSVSREKKERFSLILESASTNQTSMYLCASSLSAGAFEKLFFGSGTQLSVL.

At least ten counts were recorded for this clonotype. The gene calls are TRBV24-1 and TRBJ1-5; D may be TRBD1 (5 bases). Deletions cut 4 bases from V and 6 bases from J, with 9 bases between. The CDR3 length is 13 residues. Germline CDR1 reads KGHDR; CDR2 reads SFDVKD. CDR3 coding DNA: TGTGCCACCAGTGACCTAAGGGGTCAGCCCCAGCATTTT. Amino acid sequence: CATSDLRGQPQHF.

In its sample, this clonotype was seen many times. This CDR3 is CASTDGGQGGYGYTF. The CDR3 DNA reads TGTGCCAGCACCGATGGGGGACAGGGAGGATATGGCTACACCTTC. The chain uses TRBV6-1 and TRBJ1-2; 9 bases agree with TRBD1. The V gene end was trimmed by 7 bases and the J gene end by 5 bases; junction bases not matched to a gene: 11. There are 15 residues in the CDR3. CDR1 and CDR2 from the germline V gene are MNHNS and SASEGT.

This clonotype was counted many times. The gene calls are TRBV12-3 or TRBV12-4 and TRBJ1-1; no clear D gene. Trimming cost V 2 bases and J 0 bases, with 4 bases left between them. The CDR3 sequence is 13 residues long. CDR3 nucleotides: TGTGCCAGCAGTTTATCGATGAACACTGAAGCTTTCTTT. This encodes CASSLSMNTEAFF.

This clonotype has a count of ten or more. The chain combines TRBV29-1 with TRBJ2-3; 9 bases map to TRBD2. Looked up from germline, CDR1 is SQVTM and CDR2 is ANQGSEA. Trimming removed 3 bases from V and 2 bases from J; junction bases left unmatched: 6. The CDR3 has 15 residues. The CDR3, as DNA: TGCAGCGTTGACGGACTAGCGTCCCCCACAGATACGCAGTATTTT. Amino acid sequence: CSVDGLASPTDTQYF.

The gene calls are TRBV5-4 and TRBJ2-7, with a possible D match to TRBD2 (5 bases). Per the germline V gene, CDR1 is SGHNT and CDR2 is YYREEE (reference sequence). The CDR3 spans 15 residues. The V and J ends lost 0 bases and 5 bases respectively, with 15 bases between them. The CDR3 DNA reads as TGTGCCAGCAGCTTGGTGAGTAGGAGGTATCACGAGCAGTACTTC. Translating it yields CASSLVSRRYHEQYF.

On this clonotype: A much larger clone differs by one base, so this may be a read error. The V and J genes are TRBV4-1 and TRBJ1-6, with D possibly being TRBD1 (5 bases). The CDR3 spans 16 residues. Germline V gene lookup returns CDR1 MGHRA and CDR2 YSYEKL. The chain's CDR3 is CTSSQDLPGLNSPLHF. The CDR3, as DNA: TGCACCAGCAGCCAAGATCTACCAGGGCTCAATTCACCCCTCCACTTT.

This clonotype was found many times. The rearrangement links TRBV29-1 to TRBJ2-7; 7 bases are a match to TRBD1. Germline lookup yields CDR1 SQVTM and CDR2 ANQGSEA. The trim removed 2 bases at V and 4 bases at J, leaving 8 bases unmatched. The CDR3 runs to 14 residues. CDR3: CSVESPGGTYEQYF. The CDR3 DNA is TGCAGCGTTGAATCTCCAGGGGGAACGTACGAGCAGTACTTC.

This clonotype showed up just a few times. J is TRBJ2-7 and V is TRBV2; D is unclear. Germline V gene sequence: CDR1 SNHLY, CDR2 FYNNEI. The CDR3 sequence is 11 residues long. V dropped 6 bases and J dropped 2 bases, with 5 bases sitting between them. CDR3: CASRATYEQYF. Here the CDR3 DNA reads TGTGCCAGCAGGGCGACCTACGAGCAGTACTTC. Complete variable domain (other parts from reference TRBV2 and TRBJ2-7): EPEVTQTPSHQVTQMGQEVILRCVPISNHLYFYWYRQILGQKVEFLVSFYNNEISEKSEIFDDQFSVERPDGSNFTLKIRSTKLEDSAMYFCASRATYEQYFGPGTRLTVT.

The sample holds many counts of this clonotype. This rearrangement joins TRBV10-2 to TRBJ2-7; D is perhaps TRBD1 (5 bases). This CDR3 contains 15 residues. Germline CDR1 and CDR2: WSHSY and SAAADI. Trimming pared 0 bases from V and 3 bases from J, leaving 12 bases between. CDR3 amino acids: CASSESGARGYEQYF. The CDR3 DNA reads TGCGCCAGCAGTGAGTCAGGGGCTAGGGGCTACGAGCAGTACTTC.

This clonotype was detected ten times or more. The chain couples TRBV24-1 to TRBJ2-1; TRBD2 aligns across 16 bases. The V gene end was trimmed by 2 bases and the J gene end by 10 bases; junction bases not matched to a gene: 19. Germline assignment: CDR1 KGHDR and CDR2 SFDVKD. This CDR3 has 21 amino acids. The CDR3 DNA sequence: TGTGCCACCAGTGATTCCCCGGACAGGGGAAGGGGACTAGCGGGAGGGAAGGAGCAGTTCTTC. Translation gives CATSDSPDRGRGLAGGKEQFF.

This clonotype was recorded at least ten times. The chain carries TRBV13 and TRBJ1-5; D gene unclear. This CDR3 is 12 amino acids long. The V and J ends lost 3 bases and 7 bases respectively, with 7 bases between them. CDR1 is PRHDT and CDR2 is FYEKMQ in the germline V gene (reference sequence). CDR3 amino acids: CASSFRSQPQHF. CDR3 nucleotide sequence: TGTGCCAGCAGCTTCCGTAGCCAGCCCCAGCATTTT. The whole variable domain, remainder taken from reference TRBV13 and TRBJ1-5, is AAGVIQSPRHLIKEKRETATLKCYPIPRHDTVYWYQQGPGQDPQFLISFYEKMQSDKGSIPDRFSAQQFSDYHSELNMSSLELGDSALYFCASSFRSQPQHFGDGTRLSIL.

In its sample, this clonotype was seen many times. The gene calls are TRBV28 and TRBJ1-2; D gene ambiguous. Per the germline V gene, CDR1 is MDHEN and CDR2 is SYDVKM. V lost 2 bases and J lost 5, with 9 bases in between. The CDR3 is 13 residues long. CDR3 in amino acids: CASSLTGSYGYTF. Written as DNA, the CDR3 is TGTGCCAGCAGTTTAACGGGTTCTTATGGCTACACCTTC.

The table lists this clonotype with many counts. CDR3 residues: CASSESTVDSPLHF. The CDR3 region has the DNA TGCGCCAGCAGTGAGTCGACGGTGGATTCACCCCTCCACTTT. The gene calls are TRBV10-1 and TRBJ1-6; no reliable D call. Germline V gene data show CDR1 as WNHNN and CDR2 as SYGVQD (reference sequence). This CDR3 contains 14 residues. The V end lost 0 bases, the J end lost 8 bases, and 8 bases lay between the germline ends.